This TCR beta chain originates from a study of T-cell reconstitution after alpha-beta-depleted transplantation in children. Study results and caveats: Reported findings indicate that, about two months after transplant, alpha-beta T cells came from several hundred expanded clones, which were derived from non-depleted graft cells. T-cell numbers and diversity, one year after transplant, stemmed largely from T cells that were newly produced.

Trimming pared 4 bases from V and 2 bases from J, leaving 18 bases between. From germline, CDR1 is SGHKS and CDR2 YYEKEE (reference sequence). This CDR3 has 16 amino acids. Concerning this clonotype: The antigen remains unidentified.

Library preparation (for TCRbeta) was performed with unique molecular identifiers. TCRdb ran MiXCR on the PCR reads and lists one entry per CDR3 protein. The sample lists fewer than 550,000 distinct CDR3 sequences; roughly 10% were seen once. The specimen comprised PBMCs, sampled before TCRalphabeta/CD19-depleted stem cell transplant. This receptor was obtained from a child under 10 years old with inherited bone marrow failure, due to receive a stem cell transplant. V is TRBV5-5 and J is TRBJ1-2, with D possibly TRBD1 on 5 matching bases. The CDR3 nucleotides read TGTGCCAGCAGCGTGACGGGGACGTCGGGCAACTATGGCTACACCTTC. This translates into CASSVTGTSGNYGYTF.